A single sample gave rise to the 12 T cell receptor beta chains below, sequenced in a study of cytomegalovirus exposure and HLA in healthy donors. The primer mix had 60 Vbeta and 13 Jbeta primers. Produced via immunoSEQ multiplex PCR; TCRdb's table is partial and in-frame only. The sample includes some 150,000 clones, 82% seen only once; the top ten take about 1.5%. Sequenced sample: PBMCs. The receptors come from a male donor in good health and CMV-seronegative.

This clone showed up just once. V usage is TRBV18 and J usage is TRBJ1-1; D might be TRBD1 (6 bases). This CDR3 is 15 amino acids long. Trimming stripped 3 bases from V and 0 bases from J, with 11 bases between. Germline V CDR1 and CDR2: KGHSH, LQKENI. The CDR3, as DNA: TGTGCCAGCTCACCTTTGGACAGCCTGAACACTGAAGCTTTCTTT. Encoded protein: CASSPLDSLNTEAFF.

This chain joins TRBV6-4 and TRBJ2-7; tentative D call: TRBD2 (6 bases). CDR1 is MRHNA and CDR2 is SNTAGT in the germline V gene. This CDR3 is built from 13 residues. Deletions cut 10 bases from V and 7 bases from J, with 20 bases between. CDR3 bases: TGTGCCACCTCCCGGGACTGGGCTGCGGAGCAGTACTTC. This translates into CATSRDWAAEQYF.

The chain couples TRBV29-1 to TRBJ2-3, with D perhaps matching TRBD1 (7 bases). The CDR3 has 17 amino acids. The germline V gene has CDR1 SQVTM and CDR2 ANQGSEA. V shed 4 bases and J shed 2 bases, with 22 bases lying between them. Here the CDR3 reads CSVVRDSLIQPTDTQYF. The CDR3 DNA sequence: TGCAGCGTTGTGCGGGACAGTTTAATACAACCCACAGATACGCAGTATTTT.

The chain carries TRBV13 and TRBJ2-7; 8 positions agree with TRBD2. V dropped 0 bases and J dropped 4; count of bases not matched to a gene: 5. The CDR3 is made up of 15 amino acids. In germline, CDR1 is PRHDT, CDR2 FYEKMQ (reference sequence). The CDR3 sequence: CASSLGGRAGYEQYF. The CDR3 region has the DNA TGTGCCAGCAGCTTAGGCGGGAGGGCCGGGTACGAGCAGTACTTC.

The J gene is TRBJ2-3, the V gene TRBV28; tentative D call: TRBD2 (6 bases). V was cut by 10 bases and J by 3 bases, with 17 bases left in between. This CDR3 has 14 amino acids. From germline, CDR1 is MDHEN and CDR2 SYDVKM. The CDR3 DNA sequence: TGTGCCACCCTAGGCCCGGGAGAGACAGATACGCAGTATTTT. This codes for CATLGPGETDTQYF.

The chain uses TRBV20-1 and TRBJ2-1; no definite D call. CDR1 DFQATT and CDR2 SNEGSKA come from the germline V gene (reference sequence). CDR3 length: 11 residues. With 5 bases removed from V and 4 bases from J, the gap between germline ends came to 6 bases. Here the CDR3 DNA reads TGCAGTGCTGCCGGGTACAATGAGCAGTTCTTC. Protein sequence: CSAAGYNEQFF.

The chain recombines TRBV6-1 with TRBJ2-1; 8 bases agree with TRBD2. This CDR3 has 16 amino acids. V lost 3 bases to trimming and J lost 6 bases; unmatched junction nucleotides: 10. The germline V gene has CDR1 MNHNS and CDR2 SASEGT. CDR3: CASSDLGGGLVNEQFF. The CDR3 region has the DNA TGTGCCAGCAGTGATCTTGGCGGGGGGCTTGTCAATGAGCAGTTCTTC.

The chain has TRBV5-1 and TRBJ2-3; 8 bases are a match to TRBD2. The CDR3 length is 14 residues. Germline values: CDR1 SGHRS, CDR2 YFSETQ. V was clipped by 5 bases and J by 7 bases; unmatched bases: 9. This chain's CDR3 is CASRGSGRVYTQYF. The CDR3 nucleotides are TGCGCCAGCAGGGGGAGCGGGAGAGTATATACGCAGTATTTT.

The chain recombines TRBV2 with TRBJ2-7, with D perhaps TRBD1 (6 bases). The germline V gene encodes CDR1 SNHLY and CDR2 FYNNEI. Trimming removed 7 bases from V and 0 bases from J, with 13 bases in between. This CDR3 contains 14 residues. The CDR3 spells CASNREVSSYEQYF. In DNA form, the CDR3 reads TGTGCCAGCAACAGGGAAGTAAGCTCCTACGAGCAGTACTTC.

The chain couples TRBV6-1 to TRBJ2-4, with D possibly TRBD1 on 5 matching bases. Deletions cut 7 bases from V and 1 base from J, with 14 bases between. From germline, CDR1 is MNHNS and CDR2 SASEGT. This CDR3 has 15 residues. The CDR3 DNA reads as TGTGCCAGCACCCAGGGTTCGGGCGCCAAAAACATTCAGTACTTC. Its protein is CASTQGSGAKNIQYF.

The chain has TRBV5-1 and TRBJ2-7, with TRBD2 matching 10 bases. The trim removed 2 bases at V and 5 bases at J, leaving 19 bases unmatched. Per germline, CDR1 SGHRS and CDR2 YFSETQ. The CDR3 totals 19 residues. Written as DNA, the CDR3 is TGCGCCAGCAGCTTTTCAGGGGAGCCTAGCGGGAGCCTCAACCACGAGCAGTACTTC. Encoded protein: CASSFSGEPSGSLNHEQYF.

The rearrangement uses TRBV6-5 and TRBJ2-1; TRBD1 agrees at 7 bases. V lost 6 bases to trimming and J lost 4 bases; unmatched junction nucleotides: 9. The V gene's germline CDR1 is MNHEY and CDR2 SVGAGI. This CDR3 contains 15 residues. CDR3 in amino acids: CASSPSDRTYNEQFF. CDR3 in DNA: TGTGCCAGCAGCCCTTCGGACAGGACGTACAATGAGCAGTTCTTC.